A few counts support the clone carrying this T cell receptor beta chain. Repertoires were generated with immunoSEQ multiplex PCR, while TCRdb's copy carries only in-frame clones and drops some. The profile shows 12,000 to 15,000 clones, about 29% of them singletons. This sample stems from a study of graft-versus-host responses after intestinal transplantation. General observations from the study: Peak circulating GvH clone levels tracked with early post-transplant HvG declines.

Germline V gene data show CDR1 as MNHEY and CDR2 as SMNVEV (reference sequence). The J segment lost 7 bases and the V segment lost 5 bases, leaving 22 bases of the junction unmatched. The CDR3 runs 18 residues. The source material was alloreactive CD4+ T cells from a mixed lymphocyte reaction culture, sampled before intestinal transplant. Subset indicated: CFSE-low proliferating T cells sorted from roughly six-day pre-transplant mixed lymphocyte reaction (GvH or HvG direction). The chain is built from TRBV27 and TRBJ2-7; TRBD1 agrees at 8 bases. The sequence was obtained from a human patient who received an intestinal transplant. Written as DNA, the CDR3 is TGTGCCAGCAGTACGCGCACCTTCTTAAAACCAGGGGGCCGAGAGCAGTACTTC. It encodes CASSTRTFLKPGGREQYF.